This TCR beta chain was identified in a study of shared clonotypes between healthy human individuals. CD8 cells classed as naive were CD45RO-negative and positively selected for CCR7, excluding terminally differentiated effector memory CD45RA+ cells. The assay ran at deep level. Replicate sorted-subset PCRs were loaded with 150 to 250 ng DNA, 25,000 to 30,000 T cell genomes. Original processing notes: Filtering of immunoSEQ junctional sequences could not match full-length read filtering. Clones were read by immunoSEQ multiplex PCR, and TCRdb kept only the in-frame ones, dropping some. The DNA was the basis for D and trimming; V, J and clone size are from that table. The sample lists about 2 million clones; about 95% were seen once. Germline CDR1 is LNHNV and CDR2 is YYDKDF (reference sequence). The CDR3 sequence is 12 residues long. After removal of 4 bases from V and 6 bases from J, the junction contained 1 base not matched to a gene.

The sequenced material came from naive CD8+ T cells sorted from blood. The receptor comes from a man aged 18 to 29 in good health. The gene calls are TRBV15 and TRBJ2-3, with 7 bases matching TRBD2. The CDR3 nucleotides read TGTGCCACCAGCACGGGAGGCGATACGCAGTATTTT. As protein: CATSTGGDTQYF.